A single sample is the source of the 27 T cell receptor beta chains below, sequenced in a study of OX40 agonist ivuxolimab in advanced cancers. The library was obtained by the immunoSEQ multiplex PCR assay. Held by TCRdb, this immuneACCESS table contains in-frame sequences only and omits some clones. Under half of the omission traces to an unresolved V gene where checked; the cause of the rest is unknown. This sample comprises around 10,000 clones, about 90% of them detected only once. The ten largest clones add up to 9.5% to 15% of the sample. The sample here was CD4+ or CD8+ T cells sorted from blood, taken in a trial of the OX40 agonist ivuxolimab. These receptors were collected from an adult with an advanced solid tumor such as melanoma, head and neck, liver or kidney cancer.

V is TRBV5-4 and J is TRBJ2-5, with D hard to call. The CDR3 is 14 amino acids. Trimming removed 4 bases at V and 5 bases at J, with 15 bases between. Germline loops: CDR1 SGHNT, CDR2 YYREEE (reference sequence). The CDR3 is CASSLGSERETQYF. The CDR3 nucleotides are TGTGCCAGCAGCCTTGGATCCGAGAGGGAGACCCAGTACTTC. Variable domain in full (rest from reference TRBV5-4 and TRBJ2-5): ETGVTQSPTHLIKTRGQQVTLRCSSQSGHNTVSWYQQALGQGPQFIFQYYREEENGRGNFPPRFSGLQFPNYSSELNVNALELDDSALYLCASSLGSERETQYFGPGTRLLVL.

The chain uses TRBV29-1 and TRBJ1-2; maybe TRBD1 (5 bases). The V gene's germline CDR1 is SQVTM and CDR2 ANQGSEA. CDR3 length: 14 amino acids. V was pared by 0 bases and J by 8 bases, with 16 bases between. CDR3 sequence (DNA): TGCAGCGTTGAAGATCTGGGGCCCGGGGACGGCTACACCTTC. Its protein product is CSVEDLGPGDGYTF.

The V call is TRBV2, the J call TRBJ2-3, with D tentatively TRBD2 (5 bases). CDR1 is SNHLY and CDR2 is FYNNEI in the germline V gene. V gave up 4 bases and J gave up 2 bases, with 13 bases separating them. This CDR3 has 15 amino acids. The CDR3 region is CASSAGGSLTDTQYF. CDR3 bases: TGTGCCAGCAGTGCCGGCGGGTCCCTCACAGATACGCAGTATTTT.

V gene TRBV27 combines with J gene TRBJ1-5; D remains unclear. Trimming shortened V by 8 bases and J by 7 bases, and 24 bases separated the two germline ends. The CDR3 loop spans 16 amino acids. Per the germline V gene, CDR1 is MNHEY and CDR2 is SMNVEV (reference sequence). CDR3 DNA: TGTGCCAGCTCCCCGGTAGGGATAAGTGGTTGGCAGCCCCAGCATTTT. It yields the protein CASSPVGISGWQPQHF.

CDR3 nucleotide sequence: TGCGCCAGCAGCTTGGGACAGGCGATATACGAGCAGTACTTC. It translates to CASSLGQAIYEQYF. The chain is built from TRBV5-1 and TRBJ2-5; D is perhaps TRBD1 (6 bases). The J call may not be correct, given that the DNA end is closer to TRBJ2-7. This CDR3 is 14 amino acids long. Germline loops: CDR1 SGHRS, CDR2 YFSETQ.

This clone was seen a few times. The chain carries TRBV6-4 and TRBJ2-7, with D perhaps matching TRBD2 (5 bases). The germline V and J ends were trimmed by 4 bases and 4 bases, with 26 bases remaining between them. The CDR3 contains 18 residues. CDR1 and CDR2 from the germline V gene are MRHNA and SNTAGT. CDR3 nucleotides: TGTGCCAGCAGTGCCCCCCCGCGGGTCTCGACCTCACATTACGAGCAGTACTTC. Its protein product is CASSAPPRVSTSHYEQYF.

The table lists this clone with a count of one. The chain uses TRBV28 and TRBJ2-7, with D tentatively TRBD1 (6 bases). V shed 1 base and J shed 6 bases, with 13 bases lying between them. This CDR3 is 14 amino acids long. The germline CDR1 and CDR2 sequences are MDHEN and SYDVKM. CDR3 sequence: CASSLLGGPGEQYF. The CDR3 DNA is TGTGCCAGCAGTTTATTAGGGGGACCTGGCGAGCAGTACTTC. Full variable domain (missing parts from reference TRBV28 and TRBJ2-7): DVKVTQSSRYLVKRTGEKVFLECVQDMDHENMFWYRQDPGLGLRLIYFSYDVKMKEKGDIPEGYSVSREKKERFSLILESASTNQTSMYLCASSLLGGPGEQYFGPGTRLTVT.

The J gene is TRBJ1-2, the V gene TRBV5-4; 8 bases are a match to TRBD1. The germline V gene encodes CDR1 SGHNT and CDR2 YYREEE (reference sequence). The junction had 4 bases not matched to a gene; V was cut back by 6 bases and J by 0 bases. CDR3 length: 14 amino acids. The CDR3 region is CASTLTGANYGYTF. CDR3 in DNA: TGTGCCAGCACCCTGACAGGGGCTAACTATGGCTACACCTTC.

The chain's CDR3 is CASSYSRQTVWEQYF. The CDR3 DNA is TGTGCCAGCAGTTACTCGAGGCAGACGGTCTGGGAGCAGTACTTC. The chain combines TRBV6-5 with TRBJ2-7; D remains unclear. The CDR3 is 15 amino acids. Germline V gene lookup returns CDR1 MNHEY and CDR2 SVGAGI. V gave up 0 bases and J gave up 7 bases, with 16 bases separating them.

This clone was recorded once. J is TRBJ1-2 and V is TRBV28; D call uncertain. The CDR3 extends over 18 amino acids. Germline CDR1 and CDR2: MDHEN and SYDVKM. Trimming removed 2 bases at V and 5 bases at J, with 24 bases between. This CDR3 is CASSLEGEQFQFGYGYTF. DNA for the CDR3: TGTGCCAGCAGTTTAGAGGGAGAGCAGTTCCAGTTTGGTTATGGCTACACCTTC.

The V call is TRBV5-1, the J call TRBJ1-1; 10 bases are a match to TRBD1. CDR3 length equals 15 residues. V lost 4 bases and J lost 6; bases outside the gene matches: 9. Germline V CDR1 and CDR2: SGHRS, YFSETQ. CDR3 nucleotide sequence: TGCGCCAGCAGCCTTCTTGGACAGGGGGTTGCTGAAGCTTTCTTT. It specifies CASSLLGQGVAEAFF.

The chain couples TRBV2 to TRBJ2-7, with 9 bases that match TRBD2. V was pared by 7 bases and J by 0 bases, with 4 bases of the junction left unmatched. This CDR3 is built from 14 residues. Germline V gene lookup returns CDR1 SNHLY and CDR2 FYNNEI. The CDR3 region has the DNA TGTGCCAGCATTAGGACTAGCGCCTCCTACGAGCAGTACTTC. Translation gives CASIRTSASYEQYF.

Note on this clone: Distinct nucleotide sequences in the sample also encode this CDR3. The rearrangement links TRBV9 to TRBJ2-1; D unresolved. This CDR3 is built from 16 residues. Per the germline V gene, CDR1 is SGDLS and CDR2 is YYNGEE. The ends were cut back, 0 bases at V and 0 bases at J, with 10 bases in the middle. CDR3 protein: CASSVDPASSYNEQFF. CDR3 coding DNA: TGTGCCAGCAGCGTAGATCCAGCGAGCTCCTACAATGAGCAGTTCTTC. Filled out from reference TRBV9 and TRBJ2-1, the complete variable domain reads DSGVTQTPKHLITATGQRVTLRCSPRSGDLSVYWYQQSLDQGLQFLIQYYNGEERAKGNILERFSAQQFPDLHSELNLSSLELGDSALYFCASSVDPASSYNEQFFGPGTRLTVL.

The V gene is TRBV10-1, the J gene TRBJ2-7; D is unresolved. CDR1 is WNHNN, CDR2 SYGVQD, per germline (reference sequence). This CDR3 is built from 15 residues. Trimming left V 5 bases short and J 4 bases short, with 18 bases between. The CDR3, as DNA: TGCGCCAGCAGTCCGGGCCGTAGTGGGAATTACGAGCAGTACTTC. As protein: CASSPGRSGNYEQYF.

The chain has TRBV19 and TRBJ2-1; D gene uncertain. Germline values: CDR1 LNHDA, CDR2 SQIVND (reference sequence). V was pared by 10 bases and J by 5 bases, with 6 bases between. The CDR3 is 10 amino acids. The CDR3, as DNA: TGTGCCATTGGGGACAATGAGCAGTTCTTC. Its protein product is CAIGDNEQFF.

The rearrangement joins TRBV2 to TRBJ2-7; TRBD2 matches at 13 bases. Germline CDR1 SNHLY, CDR2 FYNNEI. This CDR3 has 18 residues. V lost 10 bases and J lost 0; bases outside the gene matches: 15. CDR3 sequence reads: CANGTHKTSGGFSYEQYF. DNA for the CDR3: TGTGCCAACGGGACACACAAGACTAGCGGGGGGTTCTCCTACGAGCAGTACTTC. Full variable domain (remainder filled in from reference TRBV2 and TRBJ2-7): EPEVTQTPSHQVTQMGQEVILRCVPISNHLYFYWYRQILGQKVEFLVSFYNNEISEKSEIFDDQFSVERPDGSNFTLKIRSTKLEDSAMYFCANGTHKTSGGFSYEQYFGPGTRLTVT.

The chain uses TRBV4-1 and TRBJ2-5; the D gene is possibly TRBD1 (5 bases). Trimming shortened V by 0 bases and J by 1 base, and 6 bases separated the two germline ends. The V gene's germline CDR1 is MGHRA and CDR2 YSYEKL. The CDR3 extends over 14 amino acids. In DNA form, the CDR3 reads TGCGCCAGCAGCCAAGATCAGGGCCAAGAGACCCAGTACTTC. Its protein is CASSQDQGQETQYF.

This sequence joins TRBV7-9 and TRBJ1-2; D uncertain. The CDR3 is 13 residues long. Looked up from germline, CDR1 is SEHNR and CDR2 is FQNEAQ (reference sequence). Trimming took 5 bases from V and 4 from J, leaving 11 bases between them. Here the CDR3 DNA reads TGTGCCAGCAGCGGACCTATGGGCTATGGCTACACCTTC. Translation: CASSGPMGYGYTF.

The V call is TRBV7-9, the J call TRBJ2-7; D gene unclear. Germline lookup yields CDR1 SEHNR and CDR2 FQNEAQ (reference sequence). The CDR3 covers 13 residues. V shed 7 bases and J shed 4 bases, with 14 bases lying between them. CDR3 sequence reads: CASNTGYGYEQYF. CDR3 DNA sequence: TGTGCCAGCAACACTGGGTACGGGTACGAGCAGTACTTC.

This chain links TRBV29-1 with TRBJ1-4; 7 bases align to TRBD1. The CDR3 is 17 amino acids. Per germline, CDR1 SQVTM and CDR2 ANQGSEA. The V segment lost 5 bases and the J segment 1 base; nucleotides outside the gene matches: 13. CDR3 region: CSVFRQGSSITNEKLFF. In nucleotides, the CDR3 is TGCAGCGTTTTTAGACAGGGCTCTTCCATAACTAATGAAAAACTGTTTTTT.

This clone has more than one count but fewer than ten. V gene TRBV27 combines with J gene TRBJ2-5; possible D gene TRBD2, 5 bases. The germline V gene has CDR1 MNHEY and CDR2 SMNVEV (reference sequence). The CDR3 covers 14 residues. V was shortened by 5 bases and J by 0 bases, with 10 bases between the two germline ends. The CDR3 region is CASSDGGYQETQYF. The CDR3 nucleotides are TGTGCCAGCAGTGACGGCGGGTACCAAGAGACCCAGTACTTC.

V and J are TRBV11-3 and TRBJ2-3; D ambiguous. This CDR3 comprises 15 residues. Between the trimmed V and J ends, which lost 5 bases and 5 bases, there was a span of 17 bases. Germline CDR1 reads SGHNT; CDR2 reads YENEEA. Here the CDR3 reads CASSKPRSSGDTQYF. The DNA of the CDR3 is TGTGCCAGCAGCAAGCCCAGGAGCTCGGGAGATACGCAGTATTTT.

Concerning this clone itself: The junction and the germline gene differ at one end; a read error may be behind it. The same CDR3 also results from other DNA sequences found in this sample. V is TRBV7-9 and J is TRBJ2-1; no firm D call. Germline-derived CDR1 and CDR2 are SEHNR and FQNEAQ (reference sequence). The CDR3 spans 14 residues. Here the CDR3 reads CASSTVTGMNEQFF. CDR3 DNA sequence: TGTGCTAGCAGCACTGTGACCGGTATGAATGAGCAGTTCTTC. The complete variable domain, with remaining parts taken from reference TRBV7-9 and TRBJ2-1, reads DTGVSQNPRHKITKRGQNVTFRCDPISEHNRLYWYRQTLGQGPEFLTYFQNEAQLEKSRLLSDRFSAERPKGSFSTLEIQRTEQGDSAMYLCASSTVTGMNEQFFGPGTRLTVL.

The CDR3, as DNA: TGCGCCAGCAGCCAAGGGACCGGGGGCGAAGATGGCTACACCTTC. Its protein is CASSQGTGGEDGYTF. The V call is TRBV4-1, the J call TRBJ1-2, with D possibly matching TRBD1 (6 bases). Germline-derived CDR1 and CDR2 are MGHRA and YSYEKL. There are 15 residues in the CDR3. Deletions cut 1 base from V and 6 bases from J, with 15 bases between.

This clone was found a few times. V and J are TRBV27 and TRBJ1-2; 7 nucleotides align to TRBD1. V shed 5 bases and J 6 bases; nucleotides not matched to a gene: 12. Germline CDR1 MNHEY, CDR2 SMNVEV (reference sequence). The CDR3 sequence is 15 residues long. The CDR3 sequence: CASSTNRGLWDGYTF. The CDR3 region has the DNA TGTGCCAGCAGTACAAACAGGGGCTTATGGGATGGCTACACCTTC.

CDR3 protein: CASSFLQGGANEQFF. The CDR3 DNA is TGTGCCAGCAGCTTCCTACAGGGTGGGGCCAATGAGCAGTTCTTC. The chain employs TRBV7-6 and TRBJ2-1; D is perhaps TRBD1 (6 bases). V lost 3 bases to trimming and J lost 6 bases, with 15 bases between them. CDR3 length equals 15 residues. Germline V gene sequence: CDR1 SGHVS, CDR2 FNYEAQ.

The chain is built from TRBV5-1 and TRBJ1-1; 11 positions match TRBD1. Per germline, CDR1 SGHRS and CDR2 YFSETQ. The length of the CDR3 is 16 residues. V lost 4 bases to trimming and J lost 2 bases; unmatched junction nucleotides: 7. The CDR3: CASSPGQGAFNTEAFF. The CDR3 DNA reads TGCGCCAGCAGCCCCGGACAGGGGGCGTTTAACACTGAAGCTTTCTTT.